This record concerns one T cell receptor beta chain sequence. Its specificity is not known. This sample is drawn from a study of T-cell memory formation after mild COVID-19. Points from the study as a whole: Contracting CD4+ clones were located mainly in CM and EM, and CD8+ clones in EMRA. Day 15 to 85 contractors were CD4/CD8 balanced; later expanders leaned CD4+. Specificity for SARS-CoV-2 was not confirmed among the second-wave clones peaking on day 37.

cDNA libraries for TCR alpha and TCR beta, carrying sample barcodes and UMIs, came from 5'RACE with constant-segment primers. TCRdb called the 5' RACE reads again in MiXCR, with one record for every CDR3 protein. This sample has more than 400,000 distinct CDR3 sequences, with over 15% found just once. The CDR3 totals 12 residues. Looked up from germline, CDR1 is DFQATT and CDR2 is SNEGSKA (reference sequence). The ends were cut back, 5 bases at V and 2 bases at J, with 9 bases in the middle. The chain recombines TRBV20-1 with TRBJ1-2, with D possibly being TRBD1 (6 bases). Sequences were obtained from PBMCs or a T cell subset sorted from them (not recorded which). The TCR sequence derives from an adult woman who had mild COVID-19 (a few samples of this study predate the infection). Cell type and time point are not known. The CDR3 nucleotides read TGCAGTGCTCGGGACACCAACTATGGCTACACCTTC. Protein product: CSARDTNYGYTF.